The 29 T cell receptor beta chains given below trace back to one sample, sequenced in a study of blood T cell repertoires in COVID-19. Only in-frame clones appear in the TCRdb table, and some are missing; sequencing was by immunoSEQ multiplex PCR. The sample lists around 300,000 clones, 80% to 90% occurring once. Material: PBMCs or T cells enriched from blood (not recorded which). The receptors stem from a young woman who had recovered from COVID-19.

The rearrangement joins TRBV2 to TRBJ2-5; 8 positions match TRBD2. CDR1 and CDR2 from the germline V gene are SNHLY and FYNNEI. CDR3 size: 16 residues. The ends lost 4 bases at V and 10 bases at J; junction bases unmatched: 17. The CDR3 protein is CASSAPWTSTKSGQYF. In nucleotides, the CDR3 is TGTGCCAGCAGTGCCCCATGGACTAGCACCAAGAGTGGCCAGTACTTC.

DNA for the CDR3: TGCGCCAGCAGCTTGGCTAAGGGGGCTGGAATCACTGAAGCTTTCTTT. This gives the protein CASSLAKGAGITEAFF. The V call is TRBV5-1, the J call TRBJ1-1; the match to TRBD1 covers 7 bases. This CDR3 has 16 residues. Trimming at V came to 0 bases and at J to 4 bases, leaving 9 bases not matched to a gene. Germline V gives CDR1 SGHRS, CDR2 YFSETQ.

The J gene is TRBJ1-1, the V gene TRBV29-1, with 9 positions matching TRBD1. The CDR3 is 12 amino acids. The germline gives CDR1 SQVTM, CDR2 ANQGSEA. V shed 6 bases and J 5 bases; nucleotides not matched to a gene: 4. CDR3 residues: CSVETGGTEAFF. CDR3 nucleotide sequence: TGCAGCGTCGAGACAGGGGGAACTGAAGCTTTCTTT. Full variable domain (outside the CDR3, taken from reference TRBV29-1 and TRBJ1-1): SAVISQKPSRDICQRGTSLTIQCQVDSQVTMMFWYRQQPGQSLTLIATANQGSEATYESGFVIDKFPISRPNLTFSTLTVSNMSPEDSSIYLCSVETGGTEAFFGQGTRLTVV.

This sequence joins TRBV10-3 and TRBJ1-4, with a possible D match to TRBD1 (6 bases). Trimming took 2 bases from V and 3 from J, leaving 13 bases between them. CDR3 length equals 16 residues. Germline-derived CDR1 and CDR2 are ENHRY and SYGVKD. CDR3 in amino acids: CAISEVVQGANEKLFF. Here the CDR3 DNA reads TGTGCCATCAGTGAGGTCGTACAGGGAGCTAATGAAAAACTGTTTTTT.

The chain recombines TRBV19 with TRBJ1-5; a possible D gene is TRBD1 (5 bases). V lost 3 bases and J 7 bases, leaving 16 bases between the germline ends. The CDR3 loop spans 15 amino acids. From germline, CDR1 is LNHDA and CDR2 SQIVND (reference sequence). CDR3 loop: CASSMGRALEQPQHF. The CDR3 DNA reads as TGTGCCAGTAGTATGGGCAGGGCTCTGGAACAGCCCCAGCATTTT.

The chain links TRBV6-2 or TRBV6-3 to TRBJ2-2; the match to TRBD2 covers 9 bases. The trim removed 4 bases at V and 2 bases at J, leaving 8 bases unmatched. The CDR3 is 17 residues long. Germline V gene lookup returns CDR1 MNHEY and CDR2 SVGEGT. The CDR3 loop is CASSSRGGGDNTGELFF. The CDR3 bases are TGTGCCAGCAGTTCCCGCGGCGGGGGGGACAACACCGGGGAGCTGTTTTTT.

The chain joins TRBV5-1 to TRBJ2-3; a possible D gene is TRBD2 (5 bases). Germline CDR1 is SGHRS and CDR2 is YFSETQ. V was trimmed by 4 bases and J by 4 bases, leaving 13 bases between them. The CDR3 is 14 residues long. The CDR3 DNA reads TGCGCCAGCAGCCTAGCAGGTTGGGCAGATACGCAGTATTTT. It is translated as CASSLAGWADTQYF.

The chain employs TRBV13 and TRBJ1-2; D is possibly TRBD1 (6 bases). This CDR3 comprises 15 residues. V dropped 5 bases and J dropped 0 bases, with 13 bases sitting between them. Looked up from germline, CDR1 is PRHDT and CDR2 is FYEKMQ (reference sequence). CDR3 sequence (DNA): TGTGCCAGCAGCCCCGGGGGGGGCTCTAACTATGGCTACACCTTC. Translation: CASSPGGGSNYGYTF.

The CDR3 protein is CASSSFTGGLPEAFF. For the CDR3, the DNA is TGTGCCAGCAGTTCTTTCACAGGGGGCCTACCTGAAGCTTTCTTT. V usage is TRBV6-2 or TRBV6-3 and J usage is TRBJ1-1, with 9 nucleotides matching TRBD1. The CDR3 covers 15 residues. The germline CDR1 and CDR2 sequences are MNHEY and SVGEGT. V shed 4 bases and J 6 bases; nucleotides not matched to a gene: 9.

This sequence joins TRBV6-5 and TRBJ1-5; 8 bases align to TRBD1. Germline CDR1 and CDR2: MNHEY and SVGAGI. Losses at the gene ends were 3 bases for V and 9 bases for J; bases not matched to a gene: 13. The CDR3 is 16 residues long. The CDR3 here is CASSYSGTGSLGPQHF. The CDR3 DNA reads as TGTGCCAGCAGTTATTCCGGGACAGGATCTTTAGGGCCCCAGCATTTT.

The chain has TRBV3-1 (or the pseudogene TRBV3-2) and TRBJ1-6, with D possibly TRBD1 on 5 matching bases. Looked up from germline, CDR1 is LGHDT and CDR2 is YNNKEL (reference sequence). The CDR3 spans 14 residues. Trimming removed 0 bases at V and 10 bases at J, with 10 bases between. The CDR3 here is CASSQEGRVSPLHF. The CDR3, as DNA: TGTGCCAGCAGCCAAGAGGGCAGGGTGTCACCCCTCCACTTT.

V is TRBV5-1 and J is TRBJ2-3; 7 bases agree with TRBD2. The CDR3 consists of 15 residues. From germline, CDR1 is SGHRS and CDR2 YFSETQ. V was clipped by 0 bases and J by 5 bases; unmatched bases: 6. The CDR3 region has the DNA TGCGCCAGCAGCTTGGCGGGCACTAGCGTAGATACGCAGTATTTT. Its translation: CASSLAGTSVDTQYF. The whole variable domain, remainder taken from reference TRBV5-1 and TRBJ2-3, is KAGVTQTPRYLIKTRGQQVTLSCSPISGHRSVSWYQQTPGQGLQFLFEYFSETQRNKGNFPGRFSGRQFSNSRSEMNVSTLELGDSALYLCASSLAGTSVDTQYFGPGTRLTVL.

The V and J genes are TRBV5-1 and TRBJ1-6, with D uncertain. The CDR3 is 12 amino acids. Germline V gene data show CDR1 as SGHRS and CDR2 as YFSETQ. Trimming pared 1 base from V and 8 bases from J, leaving 4 bases between. CDR3 DNA sequence: TGCGCCAGCAGCTTGCAGGATTCACCCCTCCACTTT. It specifies CASSLQDSPLHF.

The chain uses TRBV11-2 and TRBJ1-4; D unclear. Trimming stripped 1 base from V and 7 bases from J, with 13 bases between. The length of the CDR3 is 15 residues. Per the germline V gene, CDR1 is SGHAT and CDR2 is FQNNGV. CDR3 in amino acids: CASSLGPNAGEKLFF. CDR3 coding DNA: TGTGCCAGCAGCTTAGGACCAAACGCGGGTGAAAAACTGTTTTTT.

The V gene is TRBV18, the J gene TRBJ1-1, with a tentative D call TRBD1 (5 bases). The V end lost 4 bases, the J end lost 3 bases, and 9 bases lay between the germline ends. The CDR3 is made up of 13 amino acids. Per the germline V gene, CDR1 is KGHSH and CDR2 is LQKENI. The CDR3: CASSHGGDTEAFF. The CDR3 DNA reads as TGTGCCAGCTCACATGGAGGGGACACTGAAGCTTTCTTT.

The rearrangement links TRBV7-6 to TRBJ2-2; 8 positions agree with TRBD1. Germline V gene lookup returns CDR1 SGHVS and CDR2 FNYEAQ. V was clipped by 4 bases and J by 3 bases; unmatched bases: 4. CDR3 length: 15 amino acids. CDR3: CASSSDRADTGELFF. The CDR3 DNA follows: TGTGCCAGCAGCTCGGACAGGGCAGACACCGGGGAGCTGTTTTTT.

This clone was seen a single time. The rearrangement links TRBV14 to TRBJ2-7; D may be TRBD1 (5 bases). V lost 2 bases and J 2 bases, leaving 13 bases between the germline ends. CDR3 length equals 15 residues. CDR1 is SGHDN and CDR2 is FVKESK in the germline V gene. CDR3: CASSQYQGGTYEQYF. The CDR3 DNA reads TGTGCCAGCAGCCAATATCAGGGCGGAACCTACGAGCAGTACTTC.

The chain is built from TRBV2 and TRBJ2-1, with 13 positions matching TRBD2. Germline assignment: CDR1 SNHLY and CDR2 FYNNEI. J gave up 8 bases and V 3 bases, and 10 bases lay outside the gene matches. This CDR3 is 17 amino acids long. The CDR3 sequence: CASSEGWGTSGVYEQFF. Written as DNA, the CDR3 is TGTGCCAGCAGTGAGGGATGGGGGACTAGCGGGGTTTATGAGCAGTTCTTC.

This clone was observed a single time. The genes are TRBV6-5 and TRBJ1-2, with 8 bases fitting TRBD1. The trim removed 0 bases at V and 4 bases at J, leaving 4 bases unmatched. This CDR3 is built from 15 residues. Germline V gene lookup returns CDR1 MNHEY and CDR2 SVGAGI. The CDR3 region is CASSYSTGARYGYTF. DNA for the CDR3: TGTGCCAGCAGTTACTCGACAGGGGCTCGCTATGGCTACACCTTC.

The chain has TRBV28 and TRBJ2-3; 7 nucleotides line up with TRBD1. Germline V lookup: CDR1 MDHEN, CDR2 SYDVKM. The CDR3 loop spans 16 amino acids. J was trimmed by 2 bases and V by 6 bases; bases with no gene match: 11. The CDR3: CASRHYGQAHTDTQYF. For the CDR3, the DNA is TGTGCCAGCAGACACTACGGACAGGCGCACACAGATACGCAGTATTTT. Together with reference TRBV28 and TRBJ2-3, the CDR3 gives the full variable domain: DVKVTQSSRYLVKRTGEKVFLECVQDMDHENMFWYRQDPGLGLRLIYFSYDVKMKEKGDIPEGYSVSREKKERFSLILESASTNQTSMYLCASRHYGQAHTDTQYFGPGTRLTVL.

This chain connects TRBV5-6 to TRBJ1-2; tentative D call: TRBD1 (5 bases). Germline CDR1 reads SGHDT; CDR2 reads YYEEEE. V gave up 1 base and J gave up 6 bases, with 10 bases separating them. The CDR3 loop spans 13 amino acids. The CDR3 DNA is TGTGCCAGCAGCTTGCCCCAGGGTAATGGCTACACCTTC. Translation gives CASSLPQGNGYTF.

This sequence joins TRBV11-3 and TRBJ2-3; 7 nucleotides agree with TRBD2. This CDR3 is built from 16 residues. The trim removed 1 base at V and 4 bases at J, leaving 8 bases unmatched. Germline V gene lookup returns CDR1 SGHNT and CDR2 YENEEA. The CDR3 region is CASSLVSGGSADTQYF. The CDR3 coding sequence is TGTGCCAGCAGCTTAGTAAGCGGCGGGAGCGCAGATACGCAGTATTTT.

The chain employs TRBV3-1 (or the pseudogene TRBV3-2) and TRBJ1-3; TRBD1 agrees at 7 bases. The ends lost 3 bases at V and 4 bases at J; junction bases unmatched: 6. The CDR3 runs to 15 residues. The V gene's germline CDR1 is LGHDT and CDR2 YNNKEL (reference sequence). CDR3 DNA: TGTGCCAGCAGCCAGACCGGGACAGTAGGAAACACCATATATTTT. Translation: CASSQTGTVGNTIYF.

This chain joins TRBV9 and TRBJ1-2; the match to TRBD1 covers 7 bases. The V and J ends lost 3 bases and 8 bases, in that order; junction bases with no gene match: 10. The CDR3 consists of 14 residues. Germline V gives CDR1 SGDLS, CDR2 YYNGEE. CDR3 loop: CASSALQGINGYTF. The CDR3 DNA is TGTGCCAGCAGCGCTCTACAGGGGATTAACGGCTACACCTTC.

The rearrangement links TRBV9 to TRBJ2-1; D is perhaps TRBD1 (5 bases). Trimming shortened V by 1 base and J by 6 bases, and 8 bases separated the two germline ends. The CDR3 is 13 amino acids. Germline V gene sequence: CDR1 SGDLS, CDR2 YYNGEE. The CDR3 here is CASSVQGFNEQFF. The CDR3 region has the DNA TGTGCCAGCAGCGTACAGGGATTCAATGAGCAGTTCTTC.

The chain carries TRBV3-1 (or the pseudogene TRBV3-2) and TRBJ1-1; no firm D call. Per germline, CDR1 LGHDT and CDR2 YNNKEL (reference sequence). The CDR3 is 12 amino acids. Between the trimmed V and J ends, which lost 1 base and 10 bases, there was a span of 10 bases. Here the CDR3 reads CASSQAPIGAFF. CDR3 DNA sequence: TGTGCCAGCAGCCAAGCACCAATCGGAGCTTTCTTT.

The rearrangement joins TRBV7-9 to TRBJ1-1; the D is unclear. Trimming shortened V by 0 bases and J by 0 bases, and 8 bases separated the two germline ends. Germline values: CDR1 SEHNR, CDR2 FQNEAQ (reference sequence). CDR3 length: 15 amino acids. CDR3 nucleotide sequence: TGTGCCAGCAGCTTAGCAGGGAGACTGAACACTGAAGCTTTCTTT. This codes for CASSLAGRLNTEAFF.

V usage is TRBV25-1 and J usage is TRBJ1-1, with D possibly being TRBD1 (6 bases). Trimming stripped 5 bases from V and 4 bases from J, with 14 bases between. The CDR3 covers 14 residues. Germline V lookup: CDR1 MGHDK, CDR2 SYGVNS. The CDR3 reads CASSLQGEGTEAFF. The DNA of the CDR3 is TGTGCCAGCAGTTTACAGGGAGAGGGCACTGAAGCTTTCTTT.

The chain combines TRBV19 with TRBJ1-3; TRBD1 is a possible D gene (5 bases). Germline-derived CDR1 and CDR2 are LNHDA and SQIVND (reference sequence). The V end was cut by 6 bases, the J end by 3 bases, with 12 bases between. The CDR3 is made up of 14 amino acids. CDR3 region: CASSHDRIGNTIYF. The CDR3 coding sequence is TGTGCCAGTAGCCATGACAGAATTGGAAACACCATATATTTT.